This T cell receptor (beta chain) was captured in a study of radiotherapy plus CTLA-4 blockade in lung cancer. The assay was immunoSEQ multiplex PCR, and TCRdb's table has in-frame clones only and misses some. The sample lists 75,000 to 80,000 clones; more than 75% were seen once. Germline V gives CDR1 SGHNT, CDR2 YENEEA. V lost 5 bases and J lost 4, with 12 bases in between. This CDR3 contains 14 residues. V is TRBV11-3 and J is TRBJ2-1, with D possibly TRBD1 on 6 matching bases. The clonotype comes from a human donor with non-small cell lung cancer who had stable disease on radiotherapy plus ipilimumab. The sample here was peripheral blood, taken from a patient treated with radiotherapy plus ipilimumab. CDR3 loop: CASSQGTAYNEQFF. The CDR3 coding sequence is TGTGCCAGCAGCCAGGGGACCGCTTACAATGAGCAGTTCTTC.